A single TCR beta chain is shown here with its context. Sequence at one end of the junction differs from germline and may be a read error. Libraries were prepared by immunoSEQ multiplex PCR; TCRdb keeps only in-frame clonotypes and omits some of them. The sample comprises approximately 63,000 clones, 75% to 90% of which are singletons, and 1% to 1.5% rests with the top ten. The V gene's germline CDR1 is DFQATT and CDR2 SNEGSKA (reference sequence). The CDR3 spans 11 residues. This sample stems from a study of blood T cell repertoires in COVID-19. The sequence came from a woman of 80 years or more with acute or convalescent COVID-19. Sequenced sample: peripheral blood. This chain connects TRBV20-1 to TRBJ1-4; 10 bases fit TRBD1. Here the CDR3 reads CSANRQGARVF. DNA of the CDR3: TGCAGTGCTAACCGACAGGGGGCCCGCGTTTTT.